This TCR beta chain was identified during a study of identical twins listed by TCRdb under 2016. Study-wide context: To test whether fetal clonotypes persist, this study deep-sequenced TCR alpha and beta repertoires from monozygotic twins, from unrelated adults of various ages, and from cord blood. To rule out contamination, the twin experiments were replicated at different times with different library preparation protocols.

Preparation of the library involved 5' RACE. The instrument given in TCRdb is Illumina HiSeq 2000. A universal primer binding site was introduced by template switching, and a unique molecular identifier was present in the final cDNA, enabling accurate counting of TCR cDNA molecules. Specific primers in the conserved constant-segment region were used to synthesize first-strand cDNA for the TCR alpha and beta chains. Each cDNA library was double barcoded, with a SMART-Mk sample barcode plus Illumina barcodes, to control for contamination. Two successive PCR steps introduced TruSeq adapter sequences along with Illumina sample barcodes. The TCR alpha and beta cDNA libraries were sequenced on the Illumina HiSeq platform using custom primers. Concerning the study's data processing: Unique molecular identifiers were extracted from raw reads with MiGEC, and CDR3 positions were determined with MiXCR. Recombination models were inferred per individual with the repgenHMM and IGoR tools using an EM algorithm. The analysis of shared clonotypes was done with the tcR package in R, with sharing normalized by the product of cloneset sizes. Out-of-frame nonproductive sequences were analyzed to study raw recombination free of thymic and clonal selection effects. Clones were called with MiXCR by TCRdb after fastp trimmed the public reads at Q25, and only in-frame beta chains were retained. Rows are combined by CDR3 protein, so each entry shows the most common genes and DNA. TCRdb assigned the V and J calls; the authors' analysis was not used. For this sample the table gives 550,000 to 800,000 distinct CDR3 sequences, of which roughly 7.2% were detected only once. Jointly, the top ten make up 1.6% of the sample.

This clonotype was seen ten or more times. No antigen is known for it. It has no much larger one-base neighbor in the sample; base qualities were not kept. Trimming removed 4 bases from V and 1 base from J, leaving 14 bases between the germline ends. Taken from cysteine to phenylalanine, the CDR3 has 15 residues. Only the CDR3 region is kept as DNA, spanning 45 bases read in frame from base 1. Looking up the germline V gene yields CDR1 SGHDT and CDR2 YYEEEE. Broad study findings and their caveats: Recombination models systematically underestimated out-of-frame TCR alpha sharing in monozygotic twins but agreed with sharing between unrelated individuals. Fewer insertions were carried by abundant cord blood beta clonotypes; a weaker similar trend was observed in young adult naive repertoires, while no such trend was observed in memory repertoires. Invariant T cells such as MAIT and iNKT could partly confound zero-insertion analyses, although diverse VJ usage argued against such confounding for most clonotypes. Compared with coincidental sharing between unrelated individuals, an excess of low generation-probability sequences was observed among out-of-frame TCR alpha sequences shared between twins. Conclusions relied on cross-sectional statistical analysis, since the same donors could not be followed over many years. Excess twin sharing in beta out-of-frame sequences was weaker because fewer shared sequences lowered the signal-to-noise ratio.

Only healthy Caucasian donors were included. The twin cohort comprised three pairs of female monozygotic twins, all aged roughly 18 to 29 years. The RNA used for TCR libraries was isolated from peripheral blood mononuclear cells. The same data also went into a second study, on yellow fever vaccine responses in identical twins. The second study's authors report: The authors reported that the T cell response to vaccination in identical twins appeared partly convergent and partly personalized. In the study, vaccine-responding T cell clones were precisely tracked in identical twins.

The sequenced sample was PBMCs. This TCR was sampled from a woman in her late teens or twenties in good health. The V and J genes are TRBV5-6 and TRBJ2-5; 6 matching bases give a weak D call of TRBD1. The DNA reads as follows: TGTGCCAGCAGCCTCTCCAGGGGTTTCCAAGAGACCCAGTACTTC. This is translated as CASSLSRGFQETQYF.